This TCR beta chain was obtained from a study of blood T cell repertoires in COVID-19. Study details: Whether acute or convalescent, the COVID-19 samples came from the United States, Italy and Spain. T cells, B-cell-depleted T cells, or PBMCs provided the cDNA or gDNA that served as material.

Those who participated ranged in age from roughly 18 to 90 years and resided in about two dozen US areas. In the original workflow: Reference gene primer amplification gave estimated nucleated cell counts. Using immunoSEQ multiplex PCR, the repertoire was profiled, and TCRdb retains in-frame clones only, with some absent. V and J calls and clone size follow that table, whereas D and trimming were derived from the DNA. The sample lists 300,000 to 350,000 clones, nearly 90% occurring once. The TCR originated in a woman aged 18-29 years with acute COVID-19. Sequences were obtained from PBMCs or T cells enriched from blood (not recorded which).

The chain's CDR3 is CASSLALGGDRETQYF. CDR3 bases: TGCGCCAGCAGCTTGGCATTAGGCGGGGACCGAGAGACCCAGTACTTC. The V gene is TRBV5-1, the J gene TRBJ2-5, with D maybe TRBD2 (6 bases). Trimming removed 0 bases at V and 4 bases at J, with 16 bases between. The germline V gene encodes CDR1 SGHRS and CDR2 YFSETQ. This CDR3 comprises 16 residues.